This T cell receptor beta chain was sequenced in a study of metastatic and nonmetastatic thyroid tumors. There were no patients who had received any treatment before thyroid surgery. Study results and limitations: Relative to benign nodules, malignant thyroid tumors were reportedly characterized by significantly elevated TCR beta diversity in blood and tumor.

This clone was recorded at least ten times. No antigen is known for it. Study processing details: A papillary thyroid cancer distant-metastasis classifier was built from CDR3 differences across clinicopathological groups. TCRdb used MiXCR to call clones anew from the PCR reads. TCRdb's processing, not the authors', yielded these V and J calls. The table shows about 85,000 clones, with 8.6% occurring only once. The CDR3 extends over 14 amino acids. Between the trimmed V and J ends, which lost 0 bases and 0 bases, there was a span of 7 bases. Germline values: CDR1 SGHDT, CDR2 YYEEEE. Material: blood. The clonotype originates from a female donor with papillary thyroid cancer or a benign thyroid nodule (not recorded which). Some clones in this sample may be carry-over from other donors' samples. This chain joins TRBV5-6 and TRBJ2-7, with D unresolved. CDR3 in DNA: TGTGCCAGCAGCTTGGCAGGCAGCTCCTACGAGCAGTACTTC. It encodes CASSLAGSSYEQYF.